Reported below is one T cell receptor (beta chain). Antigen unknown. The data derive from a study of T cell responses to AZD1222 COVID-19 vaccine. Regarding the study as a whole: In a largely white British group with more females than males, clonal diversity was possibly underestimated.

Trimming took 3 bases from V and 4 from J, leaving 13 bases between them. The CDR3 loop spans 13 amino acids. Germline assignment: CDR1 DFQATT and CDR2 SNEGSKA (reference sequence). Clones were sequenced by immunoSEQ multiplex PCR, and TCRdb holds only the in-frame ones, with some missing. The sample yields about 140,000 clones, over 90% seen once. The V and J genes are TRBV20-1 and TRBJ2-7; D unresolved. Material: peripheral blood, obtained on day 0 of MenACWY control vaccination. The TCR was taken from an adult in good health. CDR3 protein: CSASLGQRYEQYF. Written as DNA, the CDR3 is TGCAGTGCTAGTTTGGGCCAGAGGTACGAGCAGTACTTC.